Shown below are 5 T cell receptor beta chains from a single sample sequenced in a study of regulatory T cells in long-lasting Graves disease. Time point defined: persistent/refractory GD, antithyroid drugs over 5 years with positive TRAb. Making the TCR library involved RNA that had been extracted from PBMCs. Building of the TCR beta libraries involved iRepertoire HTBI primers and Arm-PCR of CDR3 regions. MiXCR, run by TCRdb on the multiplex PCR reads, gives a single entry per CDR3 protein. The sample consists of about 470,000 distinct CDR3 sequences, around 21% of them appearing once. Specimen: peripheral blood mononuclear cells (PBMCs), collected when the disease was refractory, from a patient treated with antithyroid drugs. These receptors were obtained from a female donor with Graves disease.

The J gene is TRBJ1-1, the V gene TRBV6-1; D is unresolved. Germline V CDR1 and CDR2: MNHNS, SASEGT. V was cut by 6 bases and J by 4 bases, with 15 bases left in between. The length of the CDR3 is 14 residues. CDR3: CASSPRREVTEAFF. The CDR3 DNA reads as TGTGCCAGCAGCCCCAGGAGGGAGGTCACTGAAGCTTTCTTT.

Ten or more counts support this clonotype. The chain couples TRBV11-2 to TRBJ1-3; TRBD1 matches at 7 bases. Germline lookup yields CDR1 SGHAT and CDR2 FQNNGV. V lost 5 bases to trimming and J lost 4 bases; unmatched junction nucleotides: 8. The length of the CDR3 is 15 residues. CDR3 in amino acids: CASSTRQGNGNTIYF. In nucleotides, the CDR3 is TGTGCCAGCAGCACCCGACAGGGCAACGGAAACACCATATATTTT. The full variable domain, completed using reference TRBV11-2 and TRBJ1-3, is EAGVAQSPRYKIIEKRQSVAFWCNPISGHATLYWYQQILGQGPKLLIQFQNNGVVDDSQLPKDRFSAERLKGVDSTLKIQPAKLEDSAVYLCASSTRQGNGNTIYFGEGSWLTVV.

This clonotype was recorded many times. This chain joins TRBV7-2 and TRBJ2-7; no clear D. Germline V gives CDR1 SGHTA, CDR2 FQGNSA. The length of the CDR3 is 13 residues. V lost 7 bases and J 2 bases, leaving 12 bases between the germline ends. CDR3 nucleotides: TGTGCCAGCACTTCGTTGGCGGCCTACGAGCAGTACTTC. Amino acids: CASTSLAAYEQYF.

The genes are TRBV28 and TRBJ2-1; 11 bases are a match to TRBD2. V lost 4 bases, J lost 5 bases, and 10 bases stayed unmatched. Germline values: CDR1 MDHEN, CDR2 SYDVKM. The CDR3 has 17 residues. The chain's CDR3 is CASSWGATSGNDNEQFF. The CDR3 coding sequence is TGTGCCAGCAGTTGGGGGGCGACTAGCGGGAACGACAATGAGCAGTTCTTC. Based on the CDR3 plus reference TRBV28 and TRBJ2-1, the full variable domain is DVKVTQSSRYLVKRTGEKVFLECVQDMDHENMFWYRQDPGLGLRLIYFSYDVKMKEKGDIPEGYSVSREKKERFSLILESASTNQTSMYLCASSWGATSGNDNEQFFGPGTRLTVL.

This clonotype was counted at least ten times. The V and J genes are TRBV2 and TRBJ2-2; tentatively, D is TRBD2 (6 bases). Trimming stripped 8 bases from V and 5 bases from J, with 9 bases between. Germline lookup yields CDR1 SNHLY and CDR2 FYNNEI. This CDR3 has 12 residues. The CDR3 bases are TGTGCCAGCGGAGGGAGGACCGGGGAGCTGTTTTTT. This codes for CASGGRTGELFF.